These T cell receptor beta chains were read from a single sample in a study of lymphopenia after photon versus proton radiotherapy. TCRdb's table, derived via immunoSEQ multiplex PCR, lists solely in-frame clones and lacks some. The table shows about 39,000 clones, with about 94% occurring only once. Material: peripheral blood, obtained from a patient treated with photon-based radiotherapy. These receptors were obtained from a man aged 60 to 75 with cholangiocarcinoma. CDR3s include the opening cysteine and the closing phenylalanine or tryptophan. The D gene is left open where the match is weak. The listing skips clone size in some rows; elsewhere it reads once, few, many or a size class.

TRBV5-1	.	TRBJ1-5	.	CASSLGTGGNQPQHF	TGCGCCAGCAGCTTGGGGACGGGGGGCAATCAGCCCCAGCATTTT
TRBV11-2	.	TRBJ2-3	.	CASSSPSVTTQYF	TGTGCCAGCAGCTCCCCTAGTGTGACAACGCAGTATTTT
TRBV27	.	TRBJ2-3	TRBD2	CASSLHPAGGSTDTQYF	TGTGCCAGCAGTCTCCATCCGGCGGGAGGGAGCACAGATACGCAGTATTTT
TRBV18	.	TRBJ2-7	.	CASSPPVSAYEQYF	TGTGCCAGCTCACCACCAGTCAGTGCTTACGAGCAGTACTTC
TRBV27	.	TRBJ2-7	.	CASSLSRGSAYEQYF	TGTGCCAGCAGTTTAAGTAGGGGTTCAGCCTACGAGCAGTACTTC
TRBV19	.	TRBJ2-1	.	CASSIQTALYNEQFF	TGTGCCAGTAGTATACAGACTGCACTGTACAATGAGCAGTTCTTC
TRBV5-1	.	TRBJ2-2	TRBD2	CASSQGLAGATGELFF	TGCGCCAGCAGCCAAGGACTAGCGGGAGCCACCGGGGAGCTGTTTTTT
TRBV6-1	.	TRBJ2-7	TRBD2	CASSLAGGPYEQYF	TGTGCCAGCAGCTTAGCGGGAGGGCCCTACGAGCAGTACTTC
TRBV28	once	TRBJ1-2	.	CASILAGTNYGYTF	TGTGCCAGCATCCTAGCGGGCACTAACTATGGCTACACCTTC
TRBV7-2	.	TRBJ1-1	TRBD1	CASSFYPGGLNTEAFF	TGTGCCAGCAGCTTCTACCCAGGGGGATTGAACACTGAAGCTTTCTTT
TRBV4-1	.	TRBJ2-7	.	CASSQDPFRAGGHEQYF	TGCGCCAGCAGCCAAGATCCATTCCGGGCAGGCGGCCACGAGCAGTACTTC
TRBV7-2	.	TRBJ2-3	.	CASSLEGVDTQYF	TGTGCCAGCAGCTTAGAGGGGGTAGATACGCAGTATTTT
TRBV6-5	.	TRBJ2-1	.	CASSYSVPSHEQFF	TGTGCCAGCAGTTACTCGGTTCCGAGTCATGAGCAGTTCTTC
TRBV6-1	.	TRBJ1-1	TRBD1	CASRLGTGTNTEAFF	TGTGCCAGCAGACTCGGGACAGGTACGAACACTGAAGCTTTCTTT
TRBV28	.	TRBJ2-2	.	CASNRQAATGELFF	TGTGCCAGCAACAGACAGGCGGCCACCGGGGAGCTGTTTTTT
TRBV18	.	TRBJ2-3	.	CASSPIRDFTDTQYF	TGTGCCAGCTCACCAATCCGAGACTTCACAGATACGCAGTATTTT
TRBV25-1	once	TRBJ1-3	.	CASSDSSFQLGNTIYF	TGTGCCAGCAGTGATTCTTCTTTCCAGTTGGGAAACACCATATATTTT
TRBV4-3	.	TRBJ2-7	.	CASSRTVTSSYEQYF	TGCGCCAGCAGCCGGACCGTTACAAGCTCCTACGAGCAGTACTTC
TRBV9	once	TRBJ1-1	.	CASSDQMNTEAFF	TGTGCCAGCAGCGACCAAATGAACACTGAAGCTTTCTTT
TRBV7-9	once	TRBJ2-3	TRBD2	CASSSGTSRADTQYF	TGTGCCAGCAGCTCCGGGACTAGCAGGGCAGATACGCAGTATTTT
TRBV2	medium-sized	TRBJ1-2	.	CASSAEGNDGYTF	TGTGCCAGCAGTGCAGAGGGGAACGATGGCTACACCTTC
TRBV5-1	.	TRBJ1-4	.	CASSLEYVATNEKLFF	TGCGCCAGCAGCTTGGAGTACGTAGCAACTAATGAAAAACTGTTTTTT
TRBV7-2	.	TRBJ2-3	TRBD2	CASSPGTSADTQYF	TGTGCCAGCAGTCCCGGGACTAGCGCAGATACGCAGTATTTT
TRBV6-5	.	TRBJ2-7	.	CASSPRDPYYEQYF	TGTGCCAGCAGTCCCCGGGACCCCTATTACGAGCAGTACTTC
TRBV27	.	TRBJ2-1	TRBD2	CASSLPTGGLGEQFF	TGTGCCAGCAGCTTACCTACGGGGGGGCTAGGTGAGCAGTTCTTC
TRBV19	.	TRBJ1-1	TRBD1	CASRETGGKAFF	TGTGCCAGTAGGGAAACAGGGGGCAAAGCTTTCTTT
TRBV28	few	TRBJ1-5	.	CASSLDSFEPQHF	TGTGCCAGCAGTTTGGACAGTTTCGAGCCCCAGCATTTT
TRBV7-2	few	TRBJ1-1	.	CASSANTEAFF	TGTGCCAGCAGCGCAAACACTGAAGCTTTCTTT
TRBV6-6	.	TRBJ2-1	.	CASSYGALGEQFF	TGTGCCAGCAGTTACGGGGCCCTGGGTGAGCAGTTCTTC
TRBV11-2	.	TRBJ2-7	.	CASSLAYDSSYEQYF	TGTGCCAGCAGCTTAGCCTACGACAGCTCCTACGAGCAGTACTTC
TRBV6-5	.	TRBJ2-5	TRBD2	CASRLAGRVETQYF	TGTGCCAGCAGGCTAGCGGGGAGGGTGGAGACCCAGTACTTC
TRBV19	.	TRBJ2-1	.	CASSIGRNEQFF	TGTGCCAGTAGTATAGGGAGGAATGAGCAGTTCTTC
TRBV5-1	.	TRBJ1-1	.	CASSPGDPMNTEAFF	TGCGCCAGCAGCCCTGGGGACCCCATGAACACTGAAGCTTTCTTT
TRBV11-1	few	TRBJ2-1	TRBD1	CASSLVFGTGGSYNEQFF	TGTGCCAGCAGCTTAGTATTTGGGACAGGGGGCTCCTACAATGAGCAGTTCTTC
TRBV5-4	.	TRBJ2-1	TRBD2	CASSLGGSGSYNEQFF	TGTGCCAGCAGCTTAGGCGGGAGTGGGTCCTACAATGAGCAGTTCTTC
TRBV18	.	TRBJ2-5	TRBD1	CASSPGQGETQYF	TGTGCCAGCTCACCAGGACAGGGGGAGACCCAGTACTTC
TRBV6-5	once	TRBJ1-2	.	CASSYSRQYYGYTF	TGTGCCAGCAGTTACTCGCGACAGTACTATGGCTACACCTTC
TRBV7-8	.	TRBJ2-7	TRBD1	CASSLWTGNPYEQYF	TGTGCCAGCAGCTTGTGGACAGGGAATCCCTACGAGCAGTACTTC
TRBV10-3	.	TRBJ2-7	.	CAINPGGTITYEQYF	TGTGCCATCAATCCGGGCGGGACGATAACCTACGAGCAGTACTTC
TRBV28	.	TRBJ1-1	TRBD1	CASSFRTGFDTEAFF	TGTGCCAGCAGTTTTCGGACAGGGTTCGACACTGAAGCTTTCTTT
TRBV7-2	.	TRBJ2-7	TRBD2	CASSLGPLADSYEQYF	TGTGCCAGCAGCTTAGGCCCTCTAGCGGATTCCTACGAGCAGTACTTC
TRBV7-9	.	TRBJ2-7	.	CASSRTTESYEQYF	TGTGCCAGCAGCCGCACGACAGAATCCTACGAGCAGTACTTC
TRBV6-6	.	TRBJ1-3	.	CASSLRQASGNTIYF	TGTGCCAGCAGTCTCCGACAGGCGTCTGGAAACACCATATATTTT
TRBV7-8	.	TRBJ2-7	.	CASSLGIGAGYEQYF	TGTGCCAGCAGCTTAGGTATTGGGGCAGGGTACGAGCAGTACTTC
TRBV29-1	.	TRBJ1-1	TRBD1	CSVGTGPLNTEAFF	TGCAGCGTTGGGACAGGGCCCCTGAACACTGAAGCTTTCTTT
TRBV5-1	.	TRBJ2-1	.	CASGQPMSNEQFF	TGCGCCAGTGGACAACCGATGAGCAATGAGCAGTTCTTC
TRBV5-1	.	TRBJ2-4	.	CASSLAGSDIQYF	TGCGCCAGCAGCTTGGCGGGCAGTGACATTCAGTACTTC
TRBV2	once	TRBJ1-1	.	CASSVAGNTEAFF	TGTGCCAGCAGTGTAGCTGGGAACACTGAAGCTTTCTTT
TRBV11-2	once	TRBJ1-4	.	CASSPPGTQNEKLFF	TGTGCCAGCAGCCCCCCCGGGACACAGAATGAAAAACTGTTTTTT
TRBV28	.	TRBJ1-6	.	CASSPGRAFSPLHF	TGTGCCAGCAGTCCCGGACGTGCTTTTTCACCCCTCCACTTT
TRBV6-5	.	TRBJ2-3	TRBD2	CASSFLPSGTSDTQYF	TGTGCCAGCAGTTTCCTCCCTAGCGGGACCTCAGATACGCAGTATTTT
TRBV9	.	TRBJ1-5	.	CASSPGVLNQPQHF	TGTGCCAGCAGTCCAGGGGTCCTCAATCAGCCCCAGCATTTT
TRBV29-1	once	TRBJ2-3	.	CSVAQGITDTQYF	TGCAGCGTGGCCCAGGGAATCACAGATACGCAGTATTTT